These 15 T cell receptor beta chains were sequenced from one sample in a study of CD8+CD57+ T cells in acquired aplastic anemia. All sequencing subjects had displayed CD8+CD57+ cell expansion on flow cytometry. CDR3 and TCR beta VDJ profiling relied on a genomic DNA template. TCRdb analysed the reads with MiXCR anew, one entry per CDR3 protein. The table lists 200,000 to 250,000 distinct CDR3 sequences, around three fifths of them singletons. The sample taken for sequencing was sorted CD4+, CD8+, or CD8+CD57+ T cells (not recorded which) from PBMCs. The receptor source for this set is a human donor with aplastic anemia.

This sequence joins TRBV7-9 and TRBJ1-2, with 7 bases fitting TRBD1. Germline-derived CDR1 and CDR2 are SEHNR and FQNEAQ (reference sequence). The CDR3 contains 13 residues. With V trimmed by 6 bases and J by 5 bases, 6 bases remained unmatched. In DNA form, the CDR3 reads TGTGCCAGCAGGCCTGACAGGGATTATGGCTACACCTTC. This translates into CASRPDRDYGYTF. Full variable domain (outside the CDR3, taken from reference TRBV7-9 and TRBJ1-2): DTGVSQNPRHKITKRGQNVTFRCDPISEHNRLYWYRQTLGQGPEFLTYFQNEAQLEKSRLLSDRFSAERPKGSFSTLEIQRTEQGDSAMYLCASRPDRDYGYTFGSGTRLTVV.

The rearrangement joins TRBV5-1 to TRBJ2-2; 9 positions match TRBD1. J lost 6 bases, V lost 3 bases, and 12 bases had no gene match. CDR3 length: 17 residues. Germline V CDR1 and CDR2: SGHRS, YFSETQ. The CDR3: CASSSWDRAVLSGELFF. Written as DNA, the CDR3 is TGCGCCAGCAGCTCCTGGGACAGGGCGGTTTTGTCCGGGGAGCTGTTTTTT.

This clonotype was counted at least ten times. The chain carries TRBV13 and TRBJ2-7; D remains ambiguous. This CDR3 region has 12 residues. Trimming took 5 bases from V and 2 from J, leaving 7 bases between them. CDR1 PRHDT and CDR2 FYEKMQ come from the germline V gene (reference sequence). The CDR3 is CASSHTPYEQYF. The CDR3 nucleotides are TGTGCCAGCAGCCATACACCCTACGAGCAGTACTTC.

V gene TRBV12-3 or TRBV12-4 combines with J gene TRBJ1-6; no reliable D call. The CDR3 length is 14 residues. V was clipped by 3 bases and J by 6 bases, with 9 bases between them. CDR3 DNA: TGTGCCAGCAGTTTTCAGAGTCTTAATTCACCCCTCCACTTT. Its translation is CASSFQSLNSPLHF.

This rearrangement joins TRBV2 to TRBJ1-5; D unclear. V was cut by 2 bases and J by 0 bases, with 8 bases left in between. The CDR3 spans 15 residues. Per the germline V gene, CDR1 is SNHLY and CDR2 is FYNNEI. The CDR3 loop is CASSEIGRSNQPQHF. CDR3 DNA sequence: TGTGCCAGCAGTGAAATAGGACGTAGCAATCAGCCCCAGCATTTT. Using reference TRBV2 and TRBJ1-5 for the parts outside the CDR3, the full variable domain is EPEVTQTPSHQVTQMGQEVILRCVPISNHLYFYWYRQILGQKVEFLVSFYNNEISEKSEIFDDQFSVERPDGSNFTLKIRSTKLEDSAMYFCASSEIGRSNQPQHFGDGTRLSIL.

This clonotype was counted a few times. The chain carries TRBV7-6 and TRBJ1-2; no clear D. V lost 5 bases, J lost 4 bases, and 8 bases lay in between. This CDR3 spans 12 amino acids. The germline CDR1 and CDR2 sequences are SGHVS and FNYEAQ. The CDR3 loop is CASSDLGYGYTF. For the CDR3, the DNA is TGTGCCAGCAGCGACTTAGGCTATGGCTACACCTTC.

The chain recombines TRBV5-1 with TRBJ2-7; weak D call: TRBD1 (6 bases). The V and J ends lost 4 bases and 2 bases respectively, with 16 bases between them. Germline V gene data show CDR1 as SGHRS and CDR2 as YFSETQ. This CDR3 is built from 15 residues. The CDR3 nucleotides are TGCGCCAGCAGCGAACTTCGGGACACCCCCTACGAGCAGTACTTC. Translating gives CASSELRDTPYEQYF.

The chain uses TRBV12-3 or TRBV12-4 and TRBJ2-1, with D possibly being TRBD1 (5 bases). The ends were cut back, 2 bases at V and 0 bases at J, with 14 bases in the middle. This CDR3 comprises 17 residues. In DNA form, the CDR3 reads TGTGCCAGCAGTTTATCTTGGACAAGTAGCTCCTACAATGAGCAGTTCTTC. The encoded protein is CASSLSWTSSSYNEQFF.

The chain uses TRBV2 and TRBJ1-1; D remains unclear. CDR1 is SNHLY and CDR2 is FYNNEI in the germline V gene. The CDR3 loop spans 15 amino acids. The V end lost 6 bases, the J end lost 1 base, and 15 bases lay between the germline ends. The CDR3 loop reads CASSEQPRRNTEAFF. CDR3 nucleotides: TGTGCCAGCAGCGAACAACCTAGGAGGAACACTGAAGCTTTCTTT.

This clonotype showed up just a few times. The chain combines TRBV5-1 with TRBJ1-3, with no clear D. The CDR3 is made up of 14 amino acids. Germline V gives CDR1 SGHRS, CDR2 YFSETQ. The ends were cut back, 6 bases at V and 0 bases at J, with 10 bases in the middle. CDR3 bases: TGCGCCAGCATGGAGGGTACCTCTGGAAACACCATATATTTT. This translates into CASMEGTSGNTIYF.

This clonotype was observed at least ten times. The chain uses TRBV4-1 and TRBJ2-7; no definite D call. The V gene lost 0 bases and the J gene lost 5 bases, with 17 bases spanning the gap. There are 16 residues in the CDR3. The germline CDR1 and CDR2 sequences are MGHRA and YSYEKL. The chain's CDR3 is CASSQESGPGGHEQYF. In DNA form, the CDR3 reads TGCGCCAGCAGCCAAGAGTCTGGACCCGGTGGGCACGAGCAGTACTTC.

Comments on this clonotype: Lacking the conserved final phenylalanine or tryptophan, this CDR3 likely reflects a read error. The CDR3 sequence: CASGLEGYSNQPQHS. The CDR3 nucleotides are TGTGCCAGCGGCTTAGAAGGCTATAGCAATCAGCCCCAGCATTCT. The V call is TRBV7-2, the J call TRBJ1-5; D is unclear. CDR3 length equals 15 residues. CDR1 is SGHTA, CDR2 FQGNSA, per germline.

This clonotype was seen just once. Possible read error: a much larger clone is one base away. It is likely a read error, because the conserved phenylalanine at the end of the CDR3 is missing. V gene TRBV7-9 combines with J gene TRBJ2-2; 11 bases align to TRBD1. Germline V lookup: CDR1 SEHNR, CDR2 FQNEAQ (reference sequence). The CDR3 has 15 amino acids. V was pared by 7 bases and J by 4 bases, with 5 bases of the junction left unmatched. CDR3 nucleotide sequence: TGTGCCAGCAACCGGGGACAGGGGGTCACCGGGGAGCTGTTTCTT. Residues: CASNRGQGVTGELFL.

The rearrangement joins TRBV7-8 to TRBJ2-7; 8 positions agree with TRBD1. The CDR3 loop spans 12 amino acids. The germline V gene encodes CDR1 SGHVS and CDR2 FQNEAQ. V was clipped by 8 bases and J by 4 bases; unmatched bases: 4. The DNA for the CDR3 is TGTGCCAGCGTGACAGGGGCGTACGAGCAGTACTTC. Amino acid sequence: CASVTGAYEQYF.

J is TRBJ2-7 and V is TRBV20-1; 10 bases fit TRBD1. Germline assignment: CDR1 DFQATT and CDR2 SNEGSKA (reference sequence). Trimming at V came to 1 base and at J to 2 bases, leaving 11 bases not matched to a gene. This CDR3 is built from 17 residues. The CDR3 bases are TGCAGTGCTAGAGTTGGTTTGGGACAGGGGTCAACCTACGAGCAGTACTTC. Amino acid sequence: CSARVGLGQGSTYEQYF.